This entry concerns a single T cell receptor beta chain. The data were taken from a study of identical twins. Between the trimmed V and J ends, which lost 3 bases and 2 bases, there was a span of 11 bases. The CDR3 runs 14 residues. Germline CDR1 reads KGHSH; CDR2 reads LQKENI. Each CDR3 protein is one row after TCRdb ran MiXCR on the 5' RACE reads. The data contain 450,000 or so distinct CDR3 sequences, 14% of them singletons. These records were also assigned to another study, of yellow fever vaccine responses in identical twins.

Sequencing input: CD4+ T cells sorted from blood. The clonotype originates from a woman in her late teens or twenties in good health. The chain uses TRBV18 and TRBJ2-7; unclear D gene. Here the CDR3 DNA reads TGTGCCAGCTCACCTGGTTCCATTGCCTACGAGCAGTACTTC. This gives the protein CASSPGSIAYEQYF.